This paragraph covers one TCR beta chain sequence. Its specificity is unknown. The PCR was carried out with 60 Vbeta primers and 13 Jbeta primers. TCRdb's table, derived via immunoSEQ multiplex PCR, lists solely in-frame clones and lacks some. The sample includes nearly 110,000 clones, less than 80% of them seen just once. The CDR3 is 13 residues long. Germline values: CDR1 SGHDN, CDR2 FVKESK. V lost 7 bases to trimming and J lost 3 bases, with 10 bases between them. This entry is derived from a study of cytomegalovirus exposure and HLA in healthy donors. Whole-study results and caveats: In an earlier analysis, about 87% or about 30%: the productive usage of most TCR beta V segments.

V and J are TRBV14 and TRBJ2-1; TRBD2 is a possible D gene (5 bases). This sequence was found in a man in his 60s in good health and CMV-seronegative. The sample consisted of PBMCs. CDR3 protein: CASTPGNYNEQFF. CDR3 nucleotides: TGTGCCAGCACTCCGGGGAACTACAATGAGCAGTTCTTC.